This T cell receptor (beta chain) is from a study of blood T cell repertoires in COVID-19. Study-wide background: Acute and convalescent COVID-19 samples came from the United States, Italy and Spain. From T cells, B-cell-depleted T cells, or PBMCs came the material, which was cDNA or gDNA.

This clone was recorded only once. There are 18 residues in the CDR3. From germline, CDR1 is MGHRA and CDR2 YSYEKL. Trimming removed 0 bases from V and 2 bases from J; junction bases left unmatched: 10. As handled by the study authors: Estimated nucleated cell counts came from reference gene primer amplification. Repertoires were generated with immunoSEQ multiplex PCR, while TCRdb's copy carries only in-frame clones and drops some. That table furnishes V, J and clone size, whereas the DNA furnished D and trimming. The data show tens of thousands of clones, with 65% to 80% seen just once and around 27% held by the top ten.

The chain links TRBV4-1 to TRBJ1-3; 7 bases match TRBD1. The source of this sequence is a man at least 80 years old with acute or convalescent COVID-19. The specimen sequenced was peripheral blood. CDR3 DNA: TGCGCCAGCAGCCAAGATGGCTGGCGACAGGGAGCTGGAAACACCATATATTTT. Translation: CASSQDGWRQGAGNTIYF.